The 9 T cell receptor beta chains given below trace back to one sample, sequenced in a study of response to subunit inactivated influenza vaccine. One entry per CDR3 protein results from TCRdb running MiXCR on the RT-PCR reads. The sample records hundreds of thousands of distinct CDR3 sequences, approximately 7.6% being singletons. This specimen consisted of PBMCs from blood, obtained around 25 months after vaccination. The receptors were sampled from a man in his fifties or sixties who received an inactivated influenza vaccine.

The table lists this clonotype with a few counts. The rearrangement links TRBV5-1 to TRBJ2-7; D is unclear. Germline assignment: CDR1 SGHRS and CDR2 YFSETQ. The CDR3 contains 13 residues. V shed 0 bases and J shed 5 bases, with 9 bases lying between them. CDR3 sequence reads: CASSLAWVDEQYF. CDR3 bases: TGCGCCAGCAGCTTGGCTTGGGTTGACGAGCAGTACTTC.

This chain joins TRBV5-1 and TRBJ2-1, with a weak D call TRBD1 (6 bases). The germline CDR1 and CDR2 sequences are SGHRS and YFSETQ. V gave up 4 bases and J gave up 11 bases, with 13 bases separating them. The CDR3 sequence is 12 residues long. CDR3 nucleotide sequence: TGCGCCAGCAGCGAGGGACACATGAAGCAGTTCTTC. It translates to CASSEGHMKQFF.

This clonotype was seen more than once but under ten times. The chain uses TRBV5-1 and TRBJ2-1; 7 bases fit TRBD1. The germline V gene encodes CDR1 SGHRS and CDR2 YFSETQ. Trimming removed 6 bases from V and 3 bases from J; junction bases left unmatched: 6. The CDR3 runs 14 residues. The DNA for the CDR3 is TGCGCCAGCACCCCCCGGGACAGCTACAATGAGCAGTTCTTC. This codes for CASTPRDSYNEQFF.

The chain uses TRBV7-2 and TRBJ1-3; weak D call: TRBD1 (5 bases). The CDR3 loop spans 13 amino acids. Per germline, CDR1 SGHTA and CDR2 FQGNSA. Between the trimmed V and J ends, which lost 5 bases and 16 bases, there was a span of 21 bases. The CDR3 loop is CASSGMRVGAPYF. In nucleotides, the CDR3 is TGTGCCAGCAGCGGGATGCGAGTTGGGGCTCCGTATTTT.

This clonotype occurred a few times. The chain uses TRBV29-1 and TRBJ2-2; TRBD1 or TRBD2 may be the D gene (6 bases each). V was shortened by 7 bases and J by 3 bases, with 12 bases between the two germline ends. The germline gives CDR1 SQVTM, CDR2 ANQGSEA. The CDR3 contains 13 residues. The CDR3 loop is CSGGPGDTGELFF. Written as DNA, the CDR3 is TGCAGCGGGGGGCCGGGGGACACCGGGGAGCTGTTTTTT.

Many counts were recorded for this clonotype. The chain carries TRBV6-4 and TRBJ2-1; 12 bases align to TRBD2. CDR1 and CDR2 from the germline V gene are MRHNA and SNTAGT. V shed 4 bases, J shed 6 bases, and the junction held 4 bases outside the gene matches. The CDR3 runs to 15 residues. The CDR3 DNA sequence: TGTGCCAGCAGTGGAACTAGCGGGAGGATCAATGAGCAGTTCTTC. The encoded protein is CASSGTSGRINEQFF.

This clonotype was detected many times. The V gene is TRBV6-1, the J gene TRBJ1-4, with 7 bases matching TRBD1. V lost 3 bases to trimming and J lost 5 bases; unmatched junction nucleotides: 6. The CDR3 is 15 residues long. Germline CDR1 reads MNHNS; CDR2 reads SASEGT. As DNA, the CDR3 is TGTGCCAGCAGTGAGCGGACAGGCGCCAATGAAAAACTGTTTTTT. Translation gives CASSERTGANEKLFF.

This clonotype was recorded many times. CDR3: CSVGTAYEQYF. DNA for the CDR3: TGCAGCGTAGGGACAGCCTACGAGCAGTACTTC. The chain joins TRBV29-1 to TRBJ2-7; 7 bases match TRBD1. The CDR3 has 11 amino acids. From germline, CDR1 is SQVTM and CDR2 ANQGSEA. V gave up 6 bases and J gave up 2 bases; unmatched junction bases: 1.

The CDR3 loop reads CASSEPFRVLNTEAFF. DNA for the CDR3: TGCGCCAGCAGTGAGCCGTTTCGAGTTTTGAACACTGAAGCTTTCTTT. This sequence joins TRBV10-2 and TRBJ1-1; D unresolved. This CDR3 has 16 residues. Trimming shortened V by 2 bases and J by 0 bases, and 13 bases separated the two germline ends. CDR1 WSHSY and CDR2 SAAADI come from the germline V gene.